The TCR beta chain described here comes from a study of identical twins' blood T cells. General study results and limits: Abundant TCRbeta CDR3s overlapped more between twins than with unrelated donors. Twins reportedly had markedly more similar V usage than unrelated donors, even among out-of-frame TCRbeta clonotypes.

Sample barcodes were added at both library ends during cDNA synthesis. Original processing methods: Clonotypes per individual ranged from about 90,000 to nearly 500,000. TCRdb reprocessed the 5' RACE reads via MiXCR and lists one record per CDR3 protein. TCRdb's processing, not the study's, gives the V and J calls here. This table has around 380,000 distinct CDR3 sequences, roughly 30% appearing once. Germline V gene sequence: CDR1 DFQATT, CDR2 SNEGSKA (reference sequence). The V segment lost 6 bases and the J segment 10 bases; nucleotides outside the gene matches: 12. CDR3 size: 14 residues. In the case of this clonotype: Antigen specificity is unknown.

The specimen was PBMCs. The origin of this receptor is a woman aged 18 to 50 in good health. The chain links TRBV20-1 to TRBJ1-6; 7 bases agree with TRBD1. CDR3 loop: CSATPSQGGSPLHF. Here the CDR3 DNA reads TGCAGTGCCACACCTTCCCAGGGGGGATCACCCCTCCACTTT.